This is a list of T cell receptor beta chains from one sample in a study of T cells in Graves' hyperthyroidism and ophthalmopathy. TCRdb independently ran MiXCR on the multiplex PCR reads; one entry per CDR3 protein. In the table there are around 250,000 distinct CDR3 sequences, 13% to 15% of which are singletons. The sequencing input was blood. The receptors were sampled from a woman aged 35 to 49 with Graves' hyperthyroidism that later progressed to Graves' ophthalmopathy. The CDR3 runs from the conserved cysteine through the conserved F or W. The D gene is left open where the match is weak. The size of a clone is reported for some rows only, either as once, few or many, or as a class for expanded clones.

d_gene | j_gene | v_gene | abundance | CDR3aa | CDR3nt
. | TRBJ2-1 | TRBV3-1 | . | CASSQEGEDLPYNEQFF | TGTGCCAGCAGCCAAGAGGGTGAGGACCTCCCCTACAATGAGCAGTTCTTC
TRBD2 | TRBJ2-1 | TRBV12-3/TRBV12-4 | . | CASSFAGGNYNEQFF | TGTGCCAGCAGTTTTGCGGGAGGAAATTACAATGAGCAGTTCTTC
. | TRBJ1-5 | TRBV30 | many | CAWGKMWEQPQHF | TGTGCCTGGGGTAAAATGTGGGAACAGCCCCAGCATTTT
TRBD1 | TRBJ1-6 | TRBV7-9 | many | CASSPTGTGGPNSPLHF | TGTGCCAGCAGCCCAACTGGGACAGGGGGTCCAAATTCACCCCTCCACTTT
. | TRBJ2-3 | TRBV3-1 | many | CASSSPGLRTDTQYF | TGTGCCAGCAGCTCACCGGGACTTCGGACAGATACGCAGTATTTT
. | TRBJ1-2 | TRBV6-5 | . | CASSYSWSGTGGYTF | TGTGCCAGCAGTTACTCATGGTCCGGGACGGGAGGCTACACCTTC
. | TRBJ1-6 | TRBV18 | . | CASSQNANSPLHF | TGTGCCAGCTCCCAGAACGCTAATTCACCCCTCCACTTT
. | TRBJ2-3 | TRBV5-1 | many | CASSLLRVRSTDTQYF | TGCGCCAGCAGCTTGCTGAGGGTTCGATCCACAGATACGCAGTATTTT
TRBD2 | TRBJ2-7 | TRBV11-2 | many | CASSQRLADSYEQYF | TGTGCCAGCAGCCAGCGGCTAGCGGACTCCTACGAGCAGTACTTC
. | TRBJ2-7 | TRBV6-2/TRBV6-3 | . | CASSRRESYNEQYF | TGTGCCAGCAGTCGGAGGGAATCCTACAATGAGCAGTACTTC
. | TRBJ1-1 | TRBV28 | many | CASSPLWQGVTEAFF | .
. | TRBJ1-5 | TRBV28 | . | CASRQTVSNQPQHF | TGTGCCAGCAGGCAGACAGTTAGCAATCAGCCCCAGCATTTT